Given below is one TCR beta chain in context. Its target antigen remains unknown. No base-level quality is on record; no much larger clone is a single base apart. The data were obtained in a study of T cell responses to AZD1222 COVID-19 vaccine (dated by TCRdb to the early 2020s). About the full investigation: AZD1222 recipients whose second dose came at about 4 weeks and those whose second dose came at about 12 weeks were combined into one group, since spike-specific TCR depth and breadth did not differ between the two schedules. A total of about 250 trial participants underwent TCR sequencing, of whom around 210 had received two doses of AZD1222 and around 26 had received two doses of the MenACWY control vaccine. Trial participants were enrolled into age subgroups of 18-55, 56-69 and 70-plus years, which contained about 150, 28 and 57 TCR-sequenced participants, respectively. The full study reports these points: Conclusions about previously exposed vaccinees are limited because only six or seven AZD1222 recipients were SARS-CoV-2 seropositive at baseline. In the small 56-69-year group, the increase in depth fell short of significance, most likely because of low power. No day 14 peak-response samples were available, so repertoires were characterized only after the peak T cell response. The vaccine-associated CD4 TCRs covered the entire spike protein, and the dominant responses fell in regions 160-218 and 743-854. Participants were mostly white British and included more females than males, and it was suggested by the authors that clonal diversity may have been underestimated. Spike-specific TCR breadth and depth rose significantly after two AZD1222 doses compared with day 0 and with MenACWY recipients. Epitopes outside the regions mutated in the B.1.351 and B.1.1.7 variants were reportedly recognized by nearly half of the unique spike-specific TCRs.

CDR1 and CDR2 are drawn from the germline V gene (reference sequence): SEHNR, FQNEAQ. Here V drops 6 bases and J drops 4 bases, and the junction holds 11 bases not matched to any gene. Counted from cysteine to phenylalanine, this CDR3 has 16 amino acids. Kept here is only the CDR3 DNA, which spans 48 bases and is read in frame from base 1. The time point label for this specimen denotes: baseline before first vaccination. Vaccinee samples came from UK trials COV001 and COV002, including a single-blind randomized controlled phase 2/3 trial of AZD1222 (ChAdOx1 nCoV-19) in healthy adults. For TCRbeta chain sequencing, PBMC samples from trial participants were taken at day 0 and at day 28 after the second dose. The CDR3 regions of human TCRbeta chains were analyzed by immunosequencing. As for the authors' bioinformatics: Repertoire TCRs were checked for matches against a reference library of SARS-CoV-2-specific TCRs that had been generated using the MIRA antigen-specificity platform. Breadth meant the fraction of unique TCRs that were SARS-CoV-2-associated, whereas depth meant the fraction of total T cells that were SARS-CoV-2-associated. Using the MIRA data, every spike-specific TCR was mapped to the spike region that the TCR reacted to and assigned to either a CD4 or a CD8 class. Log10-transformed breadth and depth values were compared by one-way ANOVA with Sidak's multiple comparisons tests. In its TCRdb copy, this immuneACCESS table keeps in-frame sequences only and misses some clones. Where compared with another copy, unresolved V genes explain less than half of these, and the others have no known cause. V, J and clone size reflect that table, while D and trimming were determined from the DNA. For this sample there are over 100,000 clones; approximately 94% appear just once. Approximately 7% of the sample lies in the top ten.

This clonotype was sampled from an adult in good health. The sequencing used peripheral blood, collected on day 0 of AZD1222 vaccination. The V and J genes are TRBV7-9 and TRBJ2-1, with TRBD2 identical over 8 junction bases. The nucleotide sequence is TGTGCCAGCAGACCCCGTAGCGGGGTGGGATACAATGAGCAGTTCTTC. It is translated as CASRPRSGVGYNEQFF.